A selection of T cell receptor beta chains follows, all from one sample in a study of cytomegalovirus exposure and HLA in healthy donors. Using immunoSEQ multiplex PCR, the repertoire was profiled, and TCRdb retains in-frame clones only, with some absent. The table lists around 70,000 clones, with under 4% in the top ten. Sequences were obtained from PBMCs. The receptors shown here come from a female donor in good health and CMV-seropositive. Both conserved end residues are part of each CDR3. A D gene is named only where the DNA matches it firmly.

CDR3 DNA: TGTGCCAGCAGCTTTTATCTAGCCGGAGCCTACGAGCAGTACTTC; CDR3 protein: CASSFYLAGAYEQYF; J gene: TRBJ2-7; D gene: NA; V gene: TRBV5-6
CDR3 DNA: TGTGCCAGCAGCTTAGTACCGGAGGATCAGCCCCAGCATTTT; CDR3 protein: CASSLVPEDQPQHF; J gene: TRBJ1-5; D gene: NA; V gene: TRBV7-2
CDR3 DNA: TGTGCCAGCAGCGTAGATAGTCGTGGATGGGGCAGGGCCTATGGCTACACCTTC; CDR3 protein: CASSVDSRGWGRAYGYTF; J gene: TRBJ1-2; D gene: NA; V gene: TRBV9
CDR3 DNA: TGTGCCAGCAGTGAAGCGGGGGGGGGCGCGGAGAACCAGTACTTC; CDR3 protein: CASSEAGGGAENQYF; J gene: TRBJ2-5; D gene: NA; V gene: TRBV6-1
CDR3 DNA: TGTGCCAGCAGCCAAACATTCGAAGCTTTCTTT; CDR3 protein: CASSQTFEAFF; J gene: TRBJ1-1; D gene: NA; V gene: TRBV7-2
CDR3 DNA: TGCAGCGTTGAACGACAGGGACGGGGTGGCTACACCTTC; CDR3 protein: CSVERQGRGGYTF; J gene: TRBJ1-2; D gene: TRBD1; V gene: TRBV29-1
CDR3 DNA: TGTGCCAGCAGTTTAATCCTGACAGGGGCTGGAAACACCATATATTTT; CDR3 protein: CASSLILTGAGNTIYF; J gene: TRBJ1-3; D gene: TRBD1; V gene: TRBV28
CDR3 DNA: TGTGCCAGTAGTTGGGACAGGGTGAGCACTGAAGCTTTCTTT; CDR3 protein: CASSWDRVSTEAFF; J gene: TRBJ1-1; D gene: TRBD1; V gene: TRBV19
CDR3 DNA: TGTGCCAGCAGTTTTGACAGGGGTACTAATGAAAAACTGTTTTTT; CDR3 protein: CASSFDRGTNEKLFF; J gene: TRBJ1-4; D gene: TRBD1; V gene: TRBV6-5
CDR3 DNA: TGTGCCAGCAGCGAGAAATGGTCTTATGGCTACACCTTC; CDR3 protein: CASSEKWSYGYTF; J gene: TRBJ1-2; D gene: NA; V gene: TRBV28
CDR3 DNA: TGCGCCAGCAGCCTGGTGGGCACTAGCACAGATACGCAGTATTTT; CDR3 protein: CASSLVGTSTDTQYF; J gene: TRBJ2-3; D gene: NA; V gene: TRBV5-1
CDR3 DNA: TGTGCCAGCTCACCAGTACTAGCGGGAGCCTATGAGCAGTTCTTC; CDR3 protein: CASSPVLAGAYEQFF; J gene: TRBJ2-1; D gene: TRBD2; V gene: TRBV18
CDR3 DNA: TGTGCCAGCTCACCAGATCGGGGTGAGCAGTTCTTC; CDR3 protein: CASSPDRGEQFF; J gene: TRBJ2-1; D gene: NA; V gene: TRBV18